The entry below gives a single T cell receptor beta chain sequence along with its context. The data were taken from a study of T-cell memory formation after mild COVID-19. The ends lost 6 bases at V and 6 bases at J; junction bases unmatched: 7. The CDR3 length is 13 residues. Per the germline V gene, CDR1 is MNHEY and CDR2 is SVGAGI. TCRdb re-analysed the 5' RACE reads in MiXCR, keeping a single row per CDR3 protein. The data show 120,000 to 150,000 distinct CDR3 sequences, about 5.7% seen once. This sequence joins TRBV6-5 and TRBJ1-2; 7 bases align to TRBD1. What was sequenced was PBMCs or a T cell subset sorted from them (not recorded which). The clonotype comes from an adult woman who had mild COVID-19 (a few samples of this study predate the infection). Cell type and time point are not known. The CDR3 region is CASSHGQVNGYTF. In nucleotides, the CDR3 is TGTGCCAGCAGCCACGGACAGGTCAATGGCTACACCTTC.